One sample yielded the 29 T cell receptor beta chains listed below, sequenced in a study of human T cells and chemical hapten exposure. Time point in this sample: pre-sensitization, week 0. The treatment was: therapeutic diphenylcyclopropenone sensitization with weekly scalp DPC. TCRdb itself ran the RACE reads through MiXCR, one entry per CDR3 protein. The top ten clones hold about 8.7% of a sample with around 330,000 distinct CDR3 sequences, approximately 5.8% of them seen once. The sample was whole blood, taken in connection with sensitization to the hapten diphenylcyclopropenone (DPC). The receptors stem from a woman in her late teens or twenties with alopecia areata. Some clones in this sample may be carry-over from other donors' samples.

A note on this clonotype: This may stem from a read error, because a much larger clone lies one nucleotide away. The chain recombines TRBV3-1 with TRBJ2-4; D is uncertain. Germline loops: CDR1 LGHDT, CDR2 YNNKEL (reference sequence). The CDR3 is 13 amino acids. CDR3 DNA: TGTGCCAGAAGCCAACTCGGACAAAACATTCAGTACTTC. It yields the protein CARSQLGQNIQYF.

This chain uses TRBV9 with TRBJ1-3, with TRBD1 matching over 9 bases. The CDR3 runs 17 residues. With 3 bases clipped from V and 3 bases from J, the junction kept 10 bases outside the gene matches. CDR1 SGDLS and CDR2 YYNGEE come from the germline V gene. CDR3 protein: CASSERTGDLLGNTIYF. CDR3 nucleotide sequence: TGTGCCAGCAGCGAGCGGACAGGGGATCTGCTTGGAAACACCATATATTTT.

This clonotype has ten or more counts. The DNA of the CDR3 is TGTGCCAGCAGCCCCCGACAGGCCTACAATGAGCAGTTCTTC. Protein: CASSPRQAYNEQFF. This rearrangement joins TRBV7-2 to TRBJ2-1; possible D gene TRBD1, 6 bases. The CDR3 spans 14 residues. CDR1 and CDR2 from the germline V gene are SGHTA and FQGNSA. V was trimmed by 5 bases and J by 2 bases, leaving 10 bases between them. The complete variable domain, with remaining parts taken from reference TRBV7-2 and TRBJ2-1, reads GAGVSQSPSNKVTEKGKDVELRCDPISGHTALYWYRQSLGQGLEFLIYFQGNSAPDKSGLPSDRFSAERTGGSVSTLTIQRTQQEDSAVYLCASSPRQAYNEQFFGPGTRLTVL.

This clonotype appeared a few times. The rearrangement links TRBV4-2 to TRBJ1-2, with a weak D call TRBD1 (6 bases). The CDR3 spans 15 residues. CDR1 and CDR2 from the germline V gene are LGHNA and YNFKEQ. Trimming left V 0 bases short and J 8 bases short, with 16 bases between. The CDR3 coding sequence is TGTGCCAGCAGCCAAGAAGCCGGACAGAGGCGCGGCTACACCTTC. Its translation is CASSQEAGQRRGYTF.

V and J are TRBV3-1 and TRBJ2-1; 7 nucleotides match TRBD2. This CDR3 contains 16 residues. From germline, CDR1 is LGHDT and CDR2 YNNKEL (reference sequence). Trimming cost V 1 base and J 3 bases; bases outside gene matches: 6. The CDR3 DNA reads as TGTGCCAGCAGCCAAGGCAGGAGCGGGGACTACAATGAGCAGTTCTTC. As protein: CASSQGRSGDYNEQFF.

In this sample, this clonotype turned up a few times. This chain connects TRBV4-3 to TRBJ1-6, with a tentative D call TRBD1 (5 bases). Germline CDR1 is LGHNA and CDR2 is YSLEER. Deletions cut 0 bases from V and 8 bases from J, with 11 bases between. The CDR3 is 15 amino acids. This CDR3 is CASSQDRVLDSPLHF. In DNA, the CDR3 is TGCGCCAGCAGCCAAGACAGGGTATTGGATTCACCCCTCCACTTT.

This clonotype occurred many times. The chain links TRBV29-1 to TRBJ1-3; D is possibly TRBD1 (5 bases). Trimming took 6 bases from V and 3 from J, leaving 21 bases between them. The CDR3 is 16 residues long. CDR1 and CDR2 from the germline V gene are SQVTM and ANQGSEA. This CDR3 is CSVVGPRGTSGNTIYF. The CDR3 DNA is TGCAGCGTGGTCGGGCCCCGCGGGACTAGTGGAAACACCATATATTTT.

The table lists this clonotype with a few counts. The rearrangement uses TRBV6-1 and TRBJ2-3, with 8 bases identical to TRBD2. The CDR3 runs 15 residues. CDR1 is MNHNS and CDR2 is SASEGT in the germline V gene. V was clipped by 8 bases and J by 3 bases; unmatched bases: 10. In nucleotides, the CDR3 is TGTGCCAGCTTACTCGGGGGGGCCGGGACAGATACGCAGTATTTT. It is translated as CASLLGGAGTDTQYF.

The chain uses TRBV12-5 and TRBJ1-2, with D unclear. This CDR3 is 12 amino acids long. Trimming removed 5 bases at V and 6 bases at J, with 10 bases between. The V gene's germline CDR1 is LGHNT and CDR2 FRNRAP. CDR3 sequence reads: CASGATADGYTF. The CDR3 region has the DNA TGTGCTAGTGGTGCCACAGCTGATGGCTACACCTTC.

This clonotype was counted many times. The chain employs TRBV10-3 and TRBJ1-5; D may be TRBD1 (6 bases). Trimming removed 10 bases at V and 2 bases at J, with 18 bases between. The CDR3 runs 15 residues. Germline CDR1 ENHRY, CDR2 SYGVKD. CDR3: CATRGGAQGNQPQHF. The CDR3 DNA sequence: TGTGCCACCAGGGGAGGGGCCCAAGGCAATCAGCCCCAGCATTTT.

This clonotype appeared many times. The gene calls are TRBV6-5 and TRBJ2-5; tentatively, D is TRBD2 (6 bases). The CDR3 has 15 residues. Trimming pared 6 bases from V and 1 base from J, leaving 15 bases between. Germline V CDR1 and CDR2: MNHEY, SVGAGI. This CDR3 reads CASSVGGRFQETQYF. DNA of the CDR3: TGTGCCAGCAGCGTTGGGGGGAGATTCCAAGAGACCCAGTACTTC.

This clonotype has a count of ten or more. V is TRBV4-1 and J is TRBJ1-5, with D unresolved. Trimming stripped 0 bases from V and 7 bases from J, with 13 bases between. The CDR3 is 15 amino acids. CDR1 is MGHRA and CDR2 is YSYEKL in the germline V gene. The CDR3 loop reads CASSQDGRDRQPQHF. The CDR3 bases are TGCGCCAGCAGCCAAGATGGGCGAGATCGCCAGCCCCAGCATTTT.

V is TRBV6-1 and J is TRBJ2-3; the D is unclear. Germline CDR1 is MNHNS and CDR2 is SASEGT. The CDR3 spans 14 residues. V gave up 4 bases and J gave up 4 bases, with 12 bases separating them. CDR3 residues: CASSGGGRSDTQYF. The CDR3 DNA follows: TGTGCCAGCAGTGGGGGTGGGCGGTCAGATACGCAGTATTTT.

The chain recombines TRBV7-2 with TRBJ2-5; D is unresolved. Trimming cost V 1 base and J 4 bases, with 10 bases left between them. CDR1 is SGHTA, CDR2 FQGNSA, per germline. This CDR3 has 14 amino acids. The CDR3 DNA sequence: TGTGCCAGCAGCTTAGGAACAGTTAGAGAGACCCAGTACTTC. Translated: CASSLGTVRETQYF.

This clonotype was counted at least ten times. This rearrangement joins TRBV5-6 to TRBJ1-4; 9 positions agree with TRBD1. V lost 2 bases, J lost 3 bases, and 11 bases stayed unmatched. CDR1 and CDR2 (germline): SGHDT, YYEEEE. This CDR3 contains 18 residues. The CDR3 spells CASSFRVTGGGPNEKLFF. The CDR3 coding sequence is TGTGCCAGCAGCTTTCGAGTGACAGGGGGTGGTCCTAATGAAAAACTGTTTTTT.

This clonotype has just a few counts. J is TRBJ1-6 and V is TRBV20-1; D not resolved. The V gene's germline CDR1 is DFQATT and CDR2 SNEGSKA (reference sequence). The V gene lost 3 bases and the J gene lost 5 bases, with 8 bases spanning the gap. CDR3 length: 13 amino acids. CDR3 nucleotide sequence: TGCAGTGCTAGTGGGCGGAATAATTCACCCCTCCACTTT. Translating gives CSASGRNNSPLHF.

This clonotype was recorded many times. V is TRBV29-1 and J is TRBJ1-2, with 7 bases matching TRBD1. The CDR3 totals 12 residues. The trim removed 4 bases at V and 3 bases at J, leaving 2 bases unmatched. CDR1 is SQVTM, CDR2 ANQGSEA, per germline. In DNA form, the CDR3 reads TGCAGCGTTGTAGGGACAGACTATGGCTACACCTTC. It yields the protein CSVVGTDYGYTF.

This clonotype appeared a few times. The CDR3 nucleotides read TGTGCCAGCAGTTACGGGGGGGGTATCGGATTTCCAGATACGCAGTATTTT. This gives the protein CASSYGGGIGFPDTQYF. The chain couples TRBV6-6 to TRBJ2-3, with TRBD2 matching 7 bases. The V and J ends lost 2 bases and 4 bases, in that order; junction bases with no gene match: 12. The CDR3 covers 17 residues. CDR1 is MNHNY, CDR2 SVGAGI, per germline (reference sequence).

The V call is TRBV2, the J call TRBJ1-4; no firm D call. The CDR3 sequence is 15 residues long. V was trimmed by 5 bases and J by 0 bases, leaving 10 bases between them. CDR1 SNHLY and CDR2 FYNNEI come from the germline V gene. The CDR3 DNA sequence: TGTGCCAGCAGTTCTAGAAGCGCAACTAATGAAAAACTGTTTTTT. Translating gives CASSSRSATNEKLFF.

This clonotype was counted a few times. The CDR3 here is CASSQDSWDSSTDTQYF. The CDR3 DNA sequence: TGCGCCAGCAGCCAAGATTCGTGGGATTCAAGCACAGATACGCAGTATTTT. This chain joins TRBV4-3 and TRBJ2-3; D gene uncertain. Per the germline V gene, CDR1 is LGHNA and CDR2 is YSLEER. This CDR3 spans 17 amino acids. V was shortened by 0 bases and J by 0 bases, with 13 bases between the two germline ends.

This clonotype was detected a few times. The V and J genes are TRBV7-9 and TRBJ2-3, with 11 bases aligning to TRBD2. CDR1 and CDR2 (germline): SEHNR, FQNEAQ (reference sequence). V shed 2 bases and J 3 bases; nucleotides not matched to a gene: 7. The CDR3 totals 17 residues. In DNA, the CDR3 is TGTGCCAGCAGCTTAACTAGCGGGGGAGTCGGGACAGATACGCAGTATTTT. It translates to CASSLTSGGVGTDTQYF.

The chain is built from TRBV20-1 and TRBJ1-6; 9 bases align to TRBD1. With V trimmed by 6 bases and J by 10 bases, 13 bases remained unmatched. The CDR3 totals 15 residues. CDR1 is DFQATT, CDR2 SNEGSKA, per germline (reference sequence). Written as DNA, the CDR3 is TGCAGTGCCCCCCCCCAGGGACAGGGTCTGTCACCCCTCCACTTT. Translating gives CSAPPQGQGLSPLHF.

This clonotype has a handful of counts. V and J are TRBV28 and TRBJ1-5; possibly TRBD1 for D (5 bases). Trimming removed 6 bases at V and 9 bases at J, with 18 bases between. Germline CDR1 is MDHEN and CDR2 is SYDVKM. The CDR3 has 14 residues. The CDR3 here is CASSSGLNLWPQHF. CDR3 sequence (DNA): TGTGCCAGCAGCTCGGGACTTAATTTGTGGCCCCAGCATTTT. Full variable domain (missing parts from reference TRBV28 and TRBJ1-5): DVKVTQSSRYLVKRTGEKVFLECVQDMDHENMFWYRQDPGLGLRLIYFSYDVKMKEKGDIPEGYSVSREKKERFSLILESASTNQTSMYLCASSSGLNLWPQHFGDGTRLSIL.

V usage is TRBV25-1 and J usage is TRBJ1-5, with 9 bases that match TRBD1. There are 15 residues in the CDR3. V was pared by 3 bases and J by 5 bases, with 5 bases of the junction left unmatched. Germline CDR1 reads MGHDK; CDR2 reads SYGVNS. DNA for the CDR3: TGTGCCAGCAGTGAGGGGAGGACAGGGGATCAGCCCCAGCATTTT. This gives the protein CASSEGRTGDQPQHF.

This clonotype was found many times. The V call is TRBV6-6, the J call TRBJ2-7; 7 bases line up with TRBD2. Germline CDR1 reads MNHNY; CDR2 reads SVGAGI (reference sequence). V shed 2 bases and J 4 bases; nucleotides not matched to a gene: 8. There are 15 residues in the CDR3. In DNA form, the CDR3 reads TGTGCCAGCAGTTACGATTATGGGAGGGATTACGAGCAGTACTTC. It codes for CASSYDYGRDYEQYF.

The sample holds one count of this clonotype. Just one base apart from a much larger clone, this may be a read error. This chain links TRBV18 with TRBJ2-3; 7 bases map to TRBD1. Per germline, CDR1 KGHSH and CDR2 LQKENI. The CDR3 has 18 residues. After removal of 2 bases from V and 1 base from J, the junction contained 12 bases not matched to a gene. The CDR3, as DNA: TGTGCCAGCTCACCAGGGACAGACAACCTGAGAGGCACAGATACGCAGTATTTT. Its protein product is CASSPGTDNLRGTDTQYF.

This sequence joins TRBV2 and TRBJ2-7, with 11 bases matching TRBD1. This CDR3 is built from 17 residues. With V trimmed by 0 bases and J by 1 base, 5 bases remained unmatched. The germline gives CDR1 SNHLY, CDR2 FYNNEI. The CDR3 reads CASSEATWDRGSYEQYF. As DNA, the CDR3 is TGTGCCAGCAGTGAAGCTACGTGGGACAGGGGGTCCTACGAGCAGTACTTC.

The V call is TRBV5-4, the J call TRBJ1-1; the match to TRBD1 covers 8 bases. The germline V gene encodes CDR1 SGHNT and CDR2 YYREEE (reference sequence). After removal of 4 bases from V and 4 bases from J, the junction contained 12 bases not matched to a gene. This CDR3 spans 16 amino acids. CDR3 sequence: CASSRPGQGALTEAFF. CDR3 bases: TGTGCCAGCAGCAGGCCAGGACAGGGTGCTCTCACTGAAGCTTTCTTT.

This chain joins TRBV4-2 and TRBJ2-3; no definite D call. V gave up 1 base and J gave up 5 bases, with 4 bases separating them. Germline V gene lookup returns CDR1 LGHNA and CDR2 YNFKEQ. The CDR3 consists of 12 residues. The CDR3 loop is CASSQVLDTQYF. The CDR3 DNA reads TGTGCCAGCAGCCAAGTGCTAGATACGCAGTATTTT.